This is a list of T cell receptor beta chains from one sample in a study of cytomegalovirus exposure and HLA in healthy donors. Profiled with immunoSEQ multiplex PCR; TCRdb holds only in-frame clones, not every one. The table shows 95,000 to 150,000 clones, with approximately 72% occurring only once. The sequenced sample consisted of PBMCs. The receptor set was obtained from a man aged 18 to 30 in good health and CMV-seronegative. Each CDR3 is given without its conserved first and last residue. A D gene is named only where the DNA matches it firmly.

V	D	J	CDR3
TRBV6-5	NA	TRBJ1-1	ASKPQDRNTEAF
TRBV5-4	NA	TRBJ2-5	ASSLASRGETQY
TRBV5-6	NA	TRBJ2-7	ASSTPGHGPYKSYEQY
TRBV29-1	TRBD1	TRBJ1-1	SVEGWAGGAGTEAF
TRBV2	NA	TRBJ2-2	ASSGGELELF
TRBV30	TRBD1	TRBJ2-3	AWSQGPQVGQY
TRBV10-2	NA	TRBJ2-1	ASRPSINSEQF
TRBV27	NA	TRBJ1-2	ASSLSGVKNYGYT
TRBV7-2	NA	TRBJ2-6	ASNSRRGSGANVLT
TRBV19	NA	TRBJ2-1	ASSMGLNEQF
TRBV29-1	NA	TRBJ1-2	SGATGTNYGYT
TRBV6-4	NA	TRBJ1-1	ASSVNRASTEAF
TRBV10-1	TRBD1	TRBJ1-2	ASSKTGNYGYT
TRBV19	NA	TRBJ1-1	ASSSHTQNTEAF
TRBV7-9	TRBD1	TRBJ2-4	ASSPRTGMAKNIQY
TRBV28	NA	TRBJ1-2	ASSPFAGDNYGYT
TRBV7-8	NA	TRBJ1-2	ASSWDRRQSGSGYT
TRBV7-3	NA	TRBJ2-5	ASSLTAKETQY
TRBV7-3	NA	TRBJ1-3	ASSLSGDSGNTIY
TRBV7-9	TRBD1	TRBJ1-2	ASSWTGDNYGYT
TRBV6-1	TRBD1	TRBJ2-7	ASRAGGMYEQY
TRBV18	NA	TRBJ1-5	ASSPRRMDGVGNQPQH
TRBV5-1	NA	TRBJ2-7	ASSWGGRQDANYEQY
TRBV28	NA	TRBJ1-6	ASSFHRVIGNSPLH